Here is one T cell receptor beta chain with its context. Germline V gene lookup returns CDR1 MNHEY and CDR2 SMNVEV (reference sequence). This CDR3 has 14 amino acids. V lost 2 bases to trimming and J lost 2 bases, with 10 bases between them. TCRdb's copy holds only in-frame clones and misses some; the assay was immunoSEQ multiplex PCR. The profile shows around 290,000 clones, roughly 90% of them singletons. The sample is drawn from a study of blood T cell repertoires in COVID-19. Study at large: Samples came from the United States, Italy and Spain, spanning acute and convalescent COVID-19. Nucleic acid was either cDNA or gDNA, and it came from T cells, B-cell-depleted T cells, or PBMCs.

The sequenced sample consisted of peripheral blood. V and J are TRBV27 and TRBJ2-7, with D perhaps matching TRBD2 (6 bases). The sequence derives from a man in his forties with acute or convalescent COVID-19. CDR3 residues: CASSLRTGAYEQYF. The CDR3 region has the DNA TGTGCCAGCAGTTTACGGACGGGGGCCTACGAGCAGTACTTC.